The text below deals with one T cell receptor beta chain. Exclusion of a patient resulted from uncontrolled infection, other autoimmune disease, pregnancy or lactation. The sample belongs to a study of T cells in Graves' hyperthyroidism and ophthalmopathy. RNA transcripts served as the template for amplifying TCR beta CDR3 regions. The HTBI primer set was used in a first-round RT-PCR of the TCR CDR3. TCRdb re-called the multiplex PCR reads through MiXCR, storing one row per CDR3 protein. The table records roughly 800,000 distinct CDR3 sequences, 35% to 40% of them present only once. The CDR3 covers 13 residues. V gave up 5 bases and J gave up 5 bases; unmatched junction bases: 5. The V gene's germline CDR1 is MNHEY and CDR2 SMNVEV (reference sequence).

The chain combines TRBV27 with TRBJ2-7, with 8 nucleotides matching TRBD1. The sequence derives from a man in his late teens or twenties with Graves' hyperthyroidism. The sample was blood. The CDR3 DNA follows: TGTGCCAGCAGTCCCGTGGACAGGGACGAGCAGTACTTC. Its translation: CASSPVDRDEQYF.